One and the same sample provided the 21 T cell receptor beta chains below, sequenced in a study of cytomegalovirus exposure and HLA in healthy donors. Profiling relied on immunoSEQ multiplex PCR, and the TCRdb table lists in-frame clones only, not all of them. The repertoire holds more than 150,000 clones, with roughly four fifths as singletons. Sequences were obtained from PBMCs. The receptors derive from a woman under 30 in good health and CMV-seropositive.

CDR3 bases: TGCGCCAGCAGCCAAGAGAGGACAGGGGCTTATGAGCAGTTCTTC. Amino acid sequence: CASSQERTGAYEQFF. This chain uses TRBV4-1 with TRBJ2-1; 9 bases line up with TRBD1. V was pared by 0 bases and J by 8 bases, with 5 bases of the junction left unmatched. CDR1 MGHRA and CDR2 YSYEKL come from the germline V gene. The length of the CDR3 is 15 residues.

CDR3 nucleotides: TGTGCCAGCAGGGGGGCCGTCTCCTACGAGCAGTACTTC. Translating gives CASRGAVSYEQYF. The genes are TRBV2 and TRBJ2-7, with D possibly being TRBD1 (6 bases). This CDR3 has 13 residues. V was cut by 6 bases and J by 0 bases, with 9 bases left in between. Per the germline V gene, CDR1 is SNHLY and CDR2 is FYNNEI.

Here the CDR3 reads CASSPASVRGLHRTIYF. The CDR3 DNA reads TGTGCCAGCAGCCCAGCCTCGGTCAGGGGTCTCCACCGGACCATATATTTT. The chain joins TRBV11-2 to TRBJ1-3; TRBD1 is a possible D gene (6 bases). V shed 5 bases and J shed 10 bases, with 27 bases lying between them. Germline V gives CDR1 SGHAT, CDR2 FQNNGV. The CDR3 covers 17 residues.

This clone appeared a few times. The rearrangement links TRBV7-3 to TRBJ2-2, with 7 bases identical to TRBD2. CDR3 length: 14 residues. In germline, CDR1 is SGHTA, CDR2 FQGTGA. V trimming: 6 bases; J trimming: 0 bases; junction bases outside the gene matches: 1. CDR3 sequence: CASRGLANTGELFF. Written as DNA, the CDR3 is TGTGCCAGCAGAGGACTAGCGAACACCGGGGAGCTGTTTTTT.

The chain employs TRBV13 and TRBJ2-5, with 8 bases identical to TRBD2. This CDR3 spans 17 amino acids. Germline CDR1 and CDR2: PRHDT and FYEKMQ (reference sequence). The J segment lost 3 bases and the V segment lost 1 base, leaving 10 bases of the junction unmatched. As DNA, the CDR3 is TGTGCCAGCAGCTTAGCGGGTAGCGGGGTACTTAAAGAGACCCAGTACTTC. This gives the protein CASSLAGSGVLKETQYF. Filled out from reference TRBV13 and TRBJ2-5, the complete variable domain reads AAGVIQSPRHLIKEKRETATLKCYPIPRHDTVYWYQQGPGQDPQFLISFYEKMQSDKGSIPDRFSAQQFSDYHSELNMSSLELGDSALYFCASSLAGSGVLKETQYFGPGTRLLVL.

The chain uses TRBV19 and TRBJ1-2; D remains ambiguous. The CDR3 length is 11 residues. Germline V gene lookup returns CDR1 LNHDA and CDR2 SQIVND (reference sequence). V shed 3 bases and J shed 6 bases, with 5 bases lying between them. CDR3 sequence reads: CASSIFDGYTF. The CDR3 DNA follows: TGTGCCAGTAGTATTTTCGATGGCTACACCTTC.

The V and J genes are TRBV4-2 and TRBJ1-6; a possible D gene is TRBD1 (6 bases). Germline V gives CDR1 LGHNA, CDR2 YNFKEQ. The CDR3 runs 15 residues. Trimming removed 1 base from V and 11 bases from J, with 15 bases in between. The CDR3 is CASSQGEGGRAPLHF. In nucleotides, the CDR3 is TGTGCCAGCAGCCAAGGTGAGGGGGGGAGGGCACCCCTCCACTTT.

V and J are TRBV10-1 and TRBJ1-1, with D possibly TRBD1 on 5 matching bases. The germline gives CDR1 WNHNN, CDR2 SYGVQD (reference sequence). The CDR3 extends over 12 amino acids. Trimming left V 2 bases short and J 8 bases short, with 9 bases between. CDR3 loop: CASSEAAGEAFF. The CDR3 region has the DNA TGCGCCAGCAGTGAGGCCGCAGGGGAAGCTTTCTTT.

The chain employs TRBV5-6 and TRBJ1-1, with a tentative D call TRBD1 (5 bases). The V end lost 1 base, the J end lost 0 bases, and 10 bases lay between the germline ends. Germline values: CDR1 SGHDT, CDR2 YYEEEE. CDR3 size: 15 residues. The CDR3 bases are TGTGCCAGCAGCTTGATTCGGGGGATGAACACTGAAGCTTTCTTT. Protein sequence: CASSLIRGMNTEAFF. Looking up the rest from reference TRBV5-6 and TRBJ1-1 gives the full variable domain: DAGVTQSPTHLIKTRGQQVTLRCSPKSGHDTVSWYQQALGQGPQFIFQYYEEEERQRGNFPDRFSGHQFPNYSSELNVNALLLGDSALYLCASSLIRGMNTEAFFGQGTRLTVV.

This clone appeared once. The chain couples TRBV29-1 to TRBJ2-7; D may be TRBD1 (5 bases). Trimming removed 5 bases from V and 1 base from J, with 24 bases in between. CDR1 and CDR2 (germline): SQVTM, ANQGSEA. The CDR3 consists of 17 residues. The CDR3 sequence is CSVSGVKSPQGSYEQYF. In DNA form, the CDR3 reads TGCAGCGTTTCAGGTGTGAAATCCCCCCAGGGTTCCTACGAGCAGTACTTC.

The rearrangement links TRBV6-5 to TRBJ2-7; 7 bases agree with TRBD1. The CDR3 has 15 residues. The V and J ends lost 2 bases and 4 bases, in that order; junction bases with no gene match: 8. The germline V gene encodes CDR1 MNHEY and CDR2 SVGAGI. The CDR3 region is CASSYDGTVGYEQYF. The CDR3 DNA follows: TGTGCCAGCAGTTACGACGGGACAGTAGGTTACGAGCAGTACTTC.

The chain recombines TRBV7-8 with TRBJ1-2; TRBD1 matches at 8 bases. CDR1 and CDR2 from the germline V gene are SGHVS and FQNEAQ. V shed 4 bases, J shed 8 bases, and the junction held 9 bases outside the gene matches. The CDR3 loop spans 14 amino acids. The CDR3 nucleotides read TGTGCCAGCAGCTCTCGGACAGGGCTGGAAGGCTACACCTTC. Translation: CASSSRTGLEGYTF. The full variable domain, its missing parts supplied by reference TRBV7-8 and TRBJ1-2, is GAGVSQSPRYKVAKRGQDVALRCDPISGHVSLFWYQQALGQGPEFLTYFQNEAQLDKSGLPSDRFFAERPEGSVSTLKIQRTQQEDSAVYLCASSSRTGLEGYTFGSGTRLTVV.

The rearrangement links TRBV2 to TRBJ2-1; D is possibly TRBD2 (5 bases). The length of the CDR3 is 15 residues. V was pared by 4 bases and J by 8 bases, with 18 bases between. CDR1 and CDR2 from the germline V gene are SNHLY and FYNNEI. The CDR3 region has the DNA TGTGCCAGCAGTGTAACTATATTTCGAGCGGATGAGCAGTTCTTC. It yields the protein CASSVTIFRADEQFF.

The genes are TRBV9 and TRBJ2-7, with a weak D call TRBD1 (5 bases). This CDR3 spans 14 amino acids. Germline lookup yields CDR1 SGDLS and CDR2 YYNGEE. V gave up 7 bases and J gave up 4 bases, with 18 bases separating them. CDR3 nucleotide sequence: TGTGCCAGCGCCCCCCTCAATAGGGGTTACGAGCAGTACTTC. Translation gives CASAPLNRGYEQYF.

The chain uses TRBV7-2 and TRBJ2-7, with TRBD1 matching 7 bases. This CDR3 is 14 amino acids long. V shed 5 bases, J shed 8 bases, and the junction held 12 bases outside the gene matches. Germline CDR1 is SGHTA and CDR2 is FQGNSA. The CDR3 DNA reads TGTGCCAGCAGCCCCACTCGGACAGGTTTCAAGCAGTACTTC. As protein: CASSPTRTGFKQYF.

This rearrangement joins TRBV9 to TRBJ1-2; 8 bases map to TRBD1. V dropped 2 bases and J dropped 2; count of bases not matched to a gene: 8. This CDR3 region has 16 residues. Germline V gene lookup returns CDR1 SGDLS and CDR2 YYNGEE. The CDR3 sequence: CASSVRVAGGNYGYTF. The CDR3 region has the DNA TGTGCCAGCAGCGTCAGGGTCGCAGGGGGCAACTATGGCTACACCTTC.

The rearrangement links TRBV4-2 to TRBJ2-7; tentative D call: TRBD1 (6 bases). CDR1 and CDR2 from the germline V gene are LGHNA and YNFKEQ. V lost 0 bases to trimming and J lost 4 bases, with 10 bases between them. The CDR3 is 14 amino acids. The CDR3 region is CASSQEGDIYEQYF. As DNA, the CDR3 is TGTGCCAGCAGCCAAGAAGGGGACATTTACGAGCAGTACTTC.

The chain joins TRBV6-1 to TRBJ1-5; a possible D gene is TRBD1 (5 bases). This CDR3 comprises 14 residues. CDR1 and CDR2 (germline): MNHNS, SASEGT. V lost 5 bases and J 5 bases, leaving 13 bases between the germline ends. This chain's CDR3 is CASSSWGDYQPQHF. For the CDR3, the DNA is TGTGCCAGCAGTTCCTGGGGCGATTATCAGCCCCAGCATTTT.

This chain joins TRBV29-1 and TRBJ1-1; D possibly corresponds to TRBD1 (5 bases). The CDR3 covers 14 residues. The V end was cut by 7 bases, the J end by 5 bases, with 20 bases between. From germline, CDR1 is SQVTM and CDR2 ANQGSEA. The CDR3 is CSAHRPNQGTEAFF. CDR3 nucleotide sequence: TGCAGCGCCCACCGACCGAATCAGGGAACTGAAGCTTTCTTT. Filled out from reference TRBV29-1 and TRBJ1-1, the complete variable domain reads SAVISQKPSRDICQRGTSLTIQCQVDSQVTMMFWYRQQPGQSLTLIATANQGSEATYESGFVIDKFPISRPNLTFSTLTVSNMSPEDSSIYLCSAHRPNQGTEAFFGQGTRLTVV.

This clone was found once. V usage is TRBV27 and J usage is TRBJ1-4; D possibly corresponds to TRBD1 (6 bases). The V gene's germline CDR1 is MNHEY and CDR2 SMNVEV (reference sequence). CDR3 size: 13 residues. V dropped 9 bases and J dropped 4 bases, with 12 bases sitting between them. The CDR3 DNA reads as TGTGCCAGTCCGACAGGAGGTAATGAAAAACTGTTTTTT. It codes for CASPTGGNEKLFF.

This chain links TRBV5-4 with TRBJ2-4; weak D call: TRBD2 (5 bases). Germline CDR1 is SGHNT and CDR2 is YYREEE (reference sequence). The CDR3 length is 14 residues. With 0 bases removed from V and 3 bases from J, the gap between germline ends came to 7 bases. CDR3 nucleotide sequence: TGTGCCAGCAGCTTGGCGGGGAACAAAAACATTCAGTACTTC. It translates to CASSLAGNKNIQYF.